These 19 T cell receptor beta chains share one sample of origin, sequenced in a study of cytomegalovirus exposure and HLA in healthy donors. PCR was performed using 60 Vbeta and 13 Jbeta primers. The table came from immunoSEQ multiplex PCR; TCRdb's copy has only in-frame clones and leaves some out. This sample has roughly 230,000 clones, with around nine tenths found just once. Sequenced material: PBMCs. These receptor sequences come from a girl aged 2-10 years in good health and CMV-seronegative.

The chain combines TRBV11-2 with TRBJ1-3; possibly TRBD1 for D (5 bases). Germline assignment: CDR1 SGHAT and CDR2 FQNNGV. Trimming removed 0 bases at V and 2 bases at J, with 11 bases between. This CDR3 has 16 amino acids. Written as DNA, the CDR3 is TGTGCCAGCAGCTTAGATCCGGCAGGGACTGGAAACACCATATATTTT. Amino acids: CASSLDPAGTGNTIYF.

Only a few counts were recorded for this clone. The chain recombines TRBV28 with TRBJ2-2; weak D call: TRBD1 (5 bases). The CDR3 length is 15 residues. V was shortened by 2 bases and J by 2 bases, with 9 bases between the two germline ends. The germline V gene has CDR1 MDHEN and CDR2 SYDVKM. CDR3: CASSLDRLNTGELFF. The DNA for the CDR3 is TGTGCCAGCAGTTTAGACAGATTAAACACCGGGGAGCTGTTTTTT.

The chain links TRBV5-1 to TRBJ1-4; D ambiguous. There are 14 residues in the CDR3. Germline values: CDR1 SGHRS, CDR2 YFSETQ. V was trimmed by 3 bases and J by 2 bases, leaving 8 bases between them. CDR3 sequence reads: CASSSRSTNEKLFF. CDR3 in DNA: TGCGCCAGCAGCTCCCGGTCTACTAATGAAAAACTGTTTTTT.

This sequence joins TRBV27 and TRBJ2-1, with D possibly matching TRBD2 (5 bases). Germline CDR1 is MNHEY and CDR2 is SMNVEV (reference sequence). The CDR3 contains 14 residues. V was clipped by 5 bases and J by 4 bases, with 12 bases between them. For the CDR3, the DNA is TGTGCCAGCAGTAGGACGGGGTGGTACAATGAGCAGTTCTTC. Amino acids: CASSRTGWYNEQFF.

The rearrangement joins TRBV5-1 to TRBJ1-5; a possible D gene is TRBD1 (6 bases). Germline lookup yields CDR1 SGHRS and CDR2 YFSETQ. The CDR3 covers 14 residues. Trimming cost V 4 bases and J 5 bases, with 13 bases left between them. CDR3 coding DNA: TGCGCCAGCAGCCCCGCAGCAGGGGATCAGCCCCAGCATTTT. Its translation: CASSPAAGDQPQHF.

There are a few counts of this clone. The chain carries TRBV7-8 and TRBJ2-1; tentative D call: TRBD2 (6 bases). Trimming cost V 5 bases and J 9 bases, with 17 bases left between them. Germline CDR1 SGHVS, CDR2 FQNEAQ. This CDR3 spans 14 amino acids. The CDR3 here is CASSPGPRGFEQFF. The DNA of the CDR3 is TGTGCCAGCAGCCCTGGACCTCGGGGGTTTGAGCAGTTCTTC.

The gene calls are TRBV28 and TRBJ1-5, with D perhaps matching TRBD1 (5 bases). The CDR3 runs to 14 residues. V dropped 10 bases and J dropped 4 bases, with 17 bases sitting between them. CDR1 is MDHEN and CDR2 is SYDVKM in the germline V gene. The CDR3 loop is CATQGMELNQPQHF. CDR3 nucleotide sequence: TGTGCCACCCAGGGTATGGAACTTAATCAGCCCCAGCATTTT.

This clone was seen only a few times. V and J are TRBV19 and TRBJ1-2; D unclear. The CDR3 length is 15 residues. V was trimmed by 2 bases and J by 8 bases, leaving 18 bases between them. Per the germline V gene, CDR1 is LNHDA and CDR2 is SQIVND (reference sequence). CDR3 nucleotide sequence: TGTGCCAGTAGTATACCCTCGGCGGAAGGCCTGGGCTACACCTTC. It codes for CASSIPSAEGLGYTF.

The genes are TRBV5-1 and TRBJ1-1, with 7 bases identical to TRBD1. The germline CDR1 and CDR2 sequences are SGHRS and YFSETQ. This CDR3 region has 16 residues. After removal of 5 bases from V and 1 base from J, the junction contained 11 bases not matched to a gene. The CDR3: CASRPLGGTENTEAFF. In DNA, the CDR3 is TGCGCCAGCAGGCCCCTAGGCGGGACAGAGAACACTGAAGCTTTCTTT.

The chain combines TRBV6-4 with TRBJ2-5; unclear D gene. CDR3 length: 13 amino acids. Trimming stripped 5 bases from V and 2 bases from J, with 9 bases between. Germline lookup yields CDR1 MRHNA and CDR2 SNTAGT. CDR3 in amino acids: CASSRNRQETQYF. CDR3 sequence (DNA): TGTGCCAGCAGTAGAAACAGACAAGAGACCCAGTACTTC.

The chain is built from TRBV7-8 and TRBJ2-2; 8 nucleotides match TRBD2. Germline V CDR1 and CDR2: SGHVS, FQNEAQ. J lost 7 bases, V lost 4 bases, and 8 bases had no gene match. The CDR3 covers 15 residues. CDR3 amino acids: CASSSRKTSVGELFF. The CDR3 DNA is TGTGCCAGCAGCTCGCGAAAGACTAGCGTCGGGGAGCTGTTTTTT.

The chain is built from TRBV5-4 and TRBJ2-1; D is unclear. Germline V gene data show CDR1 as SGHNT and CDR2 as YYREEE (reference sequence). Trimming shortened V by 5 bases and J by 4 bases, and 16 bases separated the two germline ends. The CDR3 contains 15 residues. This chain's CDR3 is CASRNPLGLYNEQFF. The CDR3 nucleotides read TGTGCCAGCAGAAACCCCTTGGGCCTTTACAATGAGCAGTTCTTC.

This chain connects TRBV6-5 to TRBJ1-2, with a tentative D call TRBD1 (6 bases). Germline CDR1 and CDR2: MNHEY and SVGAGI. V dropped 2 bases and J dropped 8 bases, with 15 bases sitting between them. The length of the CDR3 is 14 residues. This chain's CDR3 is CASSYALRGGGYTF. CDR3 nucleotides: TGTGCCAGCAGTTACGCCCTCAGGGGAGGGGGCTACACCTTC.

The chain has TRBV5-4 and TRBJ1-6; D gene uncertain. The CDR3 covers 13 residues. Germline V gene lookup returns CDR1 SGHNT and CDR2 YYREEE (reference sequence). V shed 8 bases and J shed 2 bases, with 8 bases lying between them. Here the CDR3 DNA reads TGTGCCAGTGGGCAGCCCTATAATTCACCCCTCCACTTT. Its translation: CASGQPYNSPLHF.

A note on this clone: An end of the junction differs from the germline gene, which may be a read error. The CDR3 nucleotides read TGTGCCAGCAGCTTGGAGGGAGCGACCGGGAAGCTGTTTTTT. Translating gives CASSLEGATGKLFF. J is TRBJ2-2 and V is TRBV5-4, with a tentative D call TRBD2 (5 bases). In germline, CDR1 is SGHNT, CDR2 YYREEE (reference sequence). The CDR3 is 14 residues long.

The chain has TRBV2 and TRBJ2-7; no definite D call. The germline V and J ends were trimmed by 3 bases and 0 bases, with 12 bases remaining between them. The germline V gene encodes CDR1 SNHLY and CDR2 FYNNEI. The CDR3 runs 15 residues. CDR3 amino acids: CASSDSGFSSYEQYF. In DNA, the CDR3 is TGTGCCAGCAGTGATTCCGGTTTTAGCTCCTACGAGCAGTACTTC.

The genes are TRBV12-5 and TRBJ2-5; D ambiguous. Germline CDR1 LGHNT, CDR2 FRNRAP. Trimming left V 0 bases short and J 1 base short, with 9 bases between. This CDR3 has 15 residues. CDR3 sequence: CASGLVPVTQETQYF. The CDR3 DNA reads TGTGCTAGTGGTTTGGTACCAGTCACCCAAGAGACCCAGTACTTC.

J is TRBJ2-7 and V is TRBV14; D gene ambiguous. This CDR3 is 16 amino acids long. V lost 2 bases and J lost 5, with 19 bases in between. The germline CDR1 and CDR2 sequences are SGHDN and FVKESK. CDR3 amino acids: CASSQPYRTSLDEQYF. CDR3 DNA: TGTGCCAGCAGCCAACCCTACAGAACCTCTTTGGACGAGCAGTACTTC.

This clone was seen a single time. The gene calls are TRBV2 and TRBJ1-4, with TRBD1 matching over 9 bases. CDR1 and CDR2 (germline): SNHLY, FYNNEI. The CDR3 consists of 15 residues. The trim removed 6 bases at V and 8 bases at J, leaving 10 bases unmatched. The CDR3 DNA reads as TGTGCCAGCAGGGTAAGGGACAGGGCGTGGGAAAAACTGTTTTTT. This encodes CASRVRDRAWEKLFF. Based on the CDR3 plus reference TRBV2 and TRBJ1-4, the full variable domain is EPEVTQTPSHQVTQMGQEVILRCVPISNHLYFYWYRQILGQKVEFLVSFYNNEISEKSEIFDDQFSVERPDGSNFTLKIRSTKLEDSAMYFCASRVRDRAWEKLFFGSGTQLSVL.